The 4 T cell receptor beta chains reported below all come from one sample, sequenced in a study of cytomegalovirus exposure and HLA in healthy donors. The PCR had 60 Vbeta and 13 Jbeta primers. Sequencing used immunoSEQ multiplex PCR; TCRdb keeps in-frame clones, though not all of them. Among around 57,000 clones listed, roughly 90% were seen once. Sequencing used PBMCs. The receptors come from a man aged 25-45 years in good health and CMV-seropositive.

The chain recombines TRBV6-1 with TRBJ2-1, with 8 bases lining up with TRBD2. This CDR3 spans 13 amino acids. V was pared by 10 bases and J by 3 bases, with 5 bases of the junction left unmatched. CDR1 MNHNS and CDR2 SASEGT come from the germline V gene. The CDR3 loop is CAIQRGYYNEQFF. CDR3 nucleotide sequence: TGTGCCATCCAGCGGGGGTACTACAATGAGCAGTTCTTC.

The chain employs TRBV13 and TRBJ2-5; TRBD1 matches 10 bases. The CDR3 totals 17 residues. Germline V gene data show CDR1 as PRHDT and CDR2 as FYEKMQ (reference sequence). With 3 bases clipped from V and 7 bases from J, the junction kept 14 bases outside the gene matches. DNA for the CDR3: TGTGCCAGCAGCTTCGGACAGGGGGAGTCTAGCCCGGTGACCCAGTACTTC. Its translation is CASSFGQGESSPVTQYF.

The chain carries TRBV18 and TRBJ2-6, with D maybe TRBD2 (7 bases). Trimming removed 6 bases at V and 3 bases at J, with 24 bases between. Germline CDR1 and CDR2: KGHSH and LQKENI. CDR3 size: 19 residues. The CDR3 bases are TGTGCCAGCTCCGAGCAGAACGCGGGGGCAGTAATTGGGGCCAACGTCCTGACTTTC. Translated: CASSEQNAGAVIGANVLTF.

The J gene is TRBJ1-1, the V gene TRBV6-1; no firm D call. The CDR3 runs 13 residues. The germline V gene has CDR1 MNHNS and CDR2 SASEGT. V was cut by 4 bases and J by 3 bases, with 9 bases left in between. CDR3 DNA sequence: TGTGCCAGCAGTGGAATCGGGTACACTGAAGCTTTCTTT. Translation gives CASSGIGYTEAFF.